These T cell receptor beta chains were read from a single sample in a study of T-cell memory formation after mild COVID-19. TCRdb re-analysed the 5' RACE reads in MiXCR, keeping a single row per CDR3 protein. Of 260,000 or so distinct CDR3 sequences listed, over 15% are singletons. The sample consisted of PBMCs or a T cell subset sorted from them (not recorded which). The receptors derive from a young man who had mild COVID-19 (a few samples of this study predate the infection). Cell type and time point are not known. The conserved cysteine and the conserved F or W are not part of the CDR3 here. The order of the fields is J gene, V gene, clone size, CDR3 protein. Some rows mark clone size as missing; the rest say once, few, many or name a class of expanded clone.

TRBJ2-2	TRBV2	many	ASSLTEANTGELF
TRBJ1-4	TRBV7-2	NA	ASSPGRRNEKLF
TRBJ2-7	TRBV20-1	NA	SASNQGLKQY
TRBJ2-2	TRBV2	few	ASNGGYTGELF
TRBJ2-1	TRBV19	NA	ASSIGVYNEQF
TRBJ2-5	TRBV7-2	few	ASRKPGVQETQY
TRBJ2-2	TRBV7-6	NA	ASSFVRDPNTGELF
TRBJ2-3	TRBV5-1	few	ASSWDSQQTDTQY
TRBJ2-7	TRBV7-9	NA	ASSLVEQY
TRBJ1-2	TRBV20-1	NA	SARGVEGYT
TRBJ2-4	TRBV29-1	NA	SVSRLAGDSLAKNIQY
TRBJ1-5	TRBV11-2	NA	ASSLAAYSNQPQH
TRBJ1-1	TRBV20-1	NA	SARGPWTEAF
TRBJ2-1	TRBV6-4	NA	ASSDLSAGNSEQF